This TCR beta chain was recorded in a study of blood T cells in healthy people across ages. Points from the study as a whole: Both naive CD4+ cell counts and diversity were greater in long-lived donors than in aged donors.

CDR1 and CDR2 from the germline V gene are LGHDT and YNNKEL (reference sequence). The CDR3 runs to 16 residues. This clonotype was found a few times. The antigen is undetermined. The second PCR ran roughly 6 to 11 cycles with a sample-barcoded 5' primer and J-beta primers. MiXCR, run by TCRdb on the 5' RACE reads, gives a single entry per CDR3 protein. The sample yields about 1.7 million distinct CDR3 sequences, roughly 28% seen once. The genes are TRBV3-1 and TRBJ2-4, with 13 nucleotides matching TRBD2. The J call may be mistaken, given a closer DNA end match to TRBJ2-7. The origin of this receptor is a young woman in good health. The sample taken for sequencing was blood. In DNA, the CDR3 is TGTGCCAGCAGCCCTGGGACTAGCGGGACTCAGGTCGAGCAGTACTTC. Its translation is CASSPGTSGTQVEQYF.